The clone carrying this TCR beta chain has just a few counts. The antigen is undetermined. The data are from a study of cytomegalovirus exposure and HLA in healthy donors. Study outcomes and limitations: Versus the approximately 670-donor mean, an Asian-associated ancestry cluster reportedly showed fewer N-insertions in a later analysis. TRBV6-2, TRBV6-3 and other indistinguishable V segments were excluded. Trimming of TCR beta V- and J-genes showed a link, identified in a later analysis, to a missense DCLRE1C variant.

PCR was performed using 60 Vbeta and 13 Jbeta primers. Assay: immunoSEQ multiplex PCR; the TCRdb copy retains only in-frame clones and omits some. The table includes roughly 100,000 clones, around 62% detected once. V shed 1 base, J shed 4 bases, and the junction held 10 bases outside the gene matches. The CDR3 spans 17 residues. Looked up from germline, CDR1 is SGHDN and CDR2 is FVKESK. Whereas donors were nominally healthy upon sampling, unrecorded immune exposures were probable. The sample consisted of PBMCs. The chain recombines TRBV14 with TRBJ2-5; 9 nucleotides agree with TRBD1. This sequence originates from a man younger than 40 in good health and CMV-seropositive. The chain's CDR3 is CASSQGAGQGWGETQYF. The CDR3 nucleotides read TGTGCCAGCAGCCAAGGAGCGGGACAGGGTTGGGGAGAGACCCAGTACTTC.